Below are 6 T cell receptor beta chains sequenced from a single sample in a study of cytomegalovirus exposure and HLA in healthy donors. PCR amplification relied on 60 Vbeta primers (plus 13 Jbeta primers). Sequencing was performed with immunoSEQ multiplex PCR; in TCRdb, only in-frame clones are kept and a portion is missing. The sample contains fewer than 110,000 clones, roughly 79% of which appear only once. Sample: PBMCs. These receptors were taken from a middle-aged woman in good health and CMV-seronegative.

With regard to this clone: One end of the junction does not line up with germline, which may come from a read error. The chain joins TRBV7-9 to TRBJ1-2; 9 bases match TRBD1. CDR1 SEHNR and CDR2 FQNEAQ come from the germline V gene (reference sequence). The CDR3 sequence is 17 residues long. The CDR3 nucleotides are TGTTCCAGCAGCTTAGCGAACCCGGGACAGGGATCGAATGGCTACACCTTC. As protein: CSSSLANPGQGSNGYTF.

The V and J genes are TRBV5-4 and TRBJ1-1; D may be TRBD1 (6 bases). V was cut by 2 bases and J by 2 bases, with 10 bases left in between. This CDR3 spans 14 amino acids. The germline gives CDR1 SGHNT, CDR2 YYREEE (reference sequence). The CDR3 sequence is CASSFEQGNTEAFF. CDR3 in DNA: TGTGCCAGCAGCTTCGAACAGGGTAACACTGAAGCTTTCTTT.

In regard to this clone: At one end the junction does not follow the germline gene, possibly because of a read error. The chain is built from TRBV7-7 and TRBJ2-1, with 12 bases that match TRBD2. CDR1 and CDR2 (germline): SSHAT, FNYEAQ (reference sequence). This CDR3 comprises 14 residues. The CDR3 bases are TGTGCTAGCAGCTCGCTGACTAGCGGGAGCGAGCAGTTCTTC. It is translated as CASSSLTSGSEQFF. Using reference TRBV7-7 and TRBJ2-1 for the parts outside the CDR3, the full variable domain is GAGVSQSPRYKVTKRGQDVTLRCDPISSHATLYWYQQALGQGPEFLTYFNYEAQPDKSGLPSDRFSAERPEGSISTLTIQRTEQRDSAMYRCASSSLTSGSEQFFGPGTRLTVL.

The chain employs TRBV10-2 and TRBJ1-1, with no clear D. This CDR3 has 14 residues. Germline V gene lookup returns CDR1 WSHSY and CDR2 SAAADI. Trimming cost V 8 bases and J 2 bases, with 15 bases left between them. This CDR3 reads CASVAGLSNTEAFF. CDR3 in DNA: TGCGCCAGCGTCGCCGGACTTTCAAACACTGAAGCTTTCTTT.

This sequence joins TRBV12-5 and TRBJ2-7, with D uncertain. This CDR3 contains 13 residues. V was trimmed by 8 bases and J by 1 base, leaving 12 bases between them. The V gene's germline CDR1 is LGHNT and CDR2 FRNRAP. The CDR3 is CASSVLVSYEQYF. CDR3 nucleotide sequence: TGTGCTAGTTCGGTGTTGGTATCCTACGAGCAGTACTTC.

The rearrangement uses TRBV9 and TRBJ2-2, with 7 bases aligning to TRBD1. The CDR3 contains 15 residues. After removal of 3 bases from V and 5 bases from J, the junction contained 7 bases not matched to a gene. Germline V CDR1 and CDR2: SGDLS, YYNGEE. DNA for the CDR3: TGTGCCAGCAGCGGAAAACAGGGGTGGACCGGGGAGCTGTTTTTT. Translated, it gives CASSGKQGWTGELFF.